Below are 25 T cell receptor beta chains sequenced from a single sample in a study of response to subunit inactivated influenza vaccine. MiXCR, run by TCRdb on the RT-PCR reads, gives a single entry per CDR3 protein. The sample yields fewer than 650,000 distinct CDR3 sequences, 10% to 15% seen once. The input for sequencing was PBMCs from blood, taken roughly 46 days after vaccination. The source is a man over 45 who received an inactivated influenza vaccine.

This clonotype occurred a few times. The DNA of the CDR3 is TGTGCCACCAGCAGAAGACTAGCGGGGACAGATACGCAGTATTTT. It encodes CATSRRLAGTDTQYF. The chain is built from TRBV15 and TRBJ2-3; TRBD2 matches at 11 bases. The germline V gene encodes CDR1 LNHNV and CDR2 YYDKDF (reference sequence). V was clipped by 2 bases and J by 3 bases; unmatched bases: 1. CDR3 size: 15 residues. Using reference TRBV15 and TRBJ2-3 for the parts outside the CDR3, the full variable domain is DAMVIQNPRYQVTQFGKPVTLSCSQTLNHNVMYWYQQKSSQAPKLLFHYYDKDFNNEADTPDNFQSRRPNTSFCFLDIRSPGLGDTAMYLCATSRRLAGTDTQYFGPGTRLTVL.

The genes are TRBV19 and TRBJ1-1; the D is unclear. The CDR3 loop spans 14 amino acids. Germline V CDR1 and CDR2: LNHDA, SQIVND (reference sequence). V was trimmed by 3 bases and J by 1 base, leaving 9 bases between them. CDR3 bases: TGTGCCAGTAGTATGGTTCAGAAGAACACTGAAGCTTTCTTT. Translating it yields CASSMVQKNTEAFF.

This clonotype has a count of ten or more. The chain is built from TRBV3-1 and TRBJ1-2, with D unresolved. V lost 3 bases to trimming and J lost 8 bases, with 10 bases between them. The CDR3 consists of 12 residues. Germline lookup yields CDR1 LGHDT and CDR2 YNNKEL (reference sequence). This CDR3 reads CASSQQRSGYTF. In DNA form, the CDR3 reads TGTGCCAGCAGCCAGCAACGTTCGGGCTACACCTTC.

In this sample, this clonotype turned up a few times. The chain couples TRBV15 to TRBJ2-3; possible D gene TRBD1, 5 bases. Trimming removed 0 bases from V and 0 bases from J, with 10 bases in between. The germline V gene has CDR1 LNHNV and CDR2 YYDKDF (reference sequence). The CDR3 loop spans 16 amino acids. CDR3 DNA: TGTGCCACCAGCAGAGAAGGGGCCTTTAGCACAGATACGCAGTATTTT. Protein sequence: CATSREGAFSTDTQYF.

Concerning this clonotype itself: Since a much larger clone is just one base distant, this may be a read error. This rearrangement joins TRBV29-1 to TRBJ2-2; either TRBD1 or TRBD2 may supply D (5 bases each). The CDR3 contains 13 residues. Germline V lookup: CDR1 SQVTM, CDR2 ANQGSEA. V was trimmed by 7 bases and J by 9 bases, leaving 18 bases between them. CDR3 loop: CSGGTAAAWELFF. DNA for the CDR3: TGCAGCGGGGGGACGGCCGCGGCCTGGGAGCTGTTTTTT.

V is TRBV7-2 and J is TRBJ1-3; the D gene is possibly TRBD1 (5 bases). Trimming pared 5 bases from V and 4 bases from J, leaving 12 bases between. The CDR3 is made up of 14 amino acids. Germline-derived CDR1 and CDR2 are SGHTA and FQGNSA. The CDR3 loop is CASSLTGLGNTIYF. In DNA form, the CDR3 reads TGTGCCAGCAGCCTCACAGGTCTCGGAAACACCATATATTTT.

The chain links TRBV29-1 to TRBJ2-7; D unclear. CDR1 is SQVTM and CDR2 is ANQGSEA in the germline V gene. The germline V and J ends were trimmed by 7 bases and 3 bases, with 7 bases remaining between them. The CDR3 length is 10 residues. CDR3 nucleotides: TGCAGCGCCCTCGACTACGAGCAGTACTTC. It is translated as CSALDYEQYF.

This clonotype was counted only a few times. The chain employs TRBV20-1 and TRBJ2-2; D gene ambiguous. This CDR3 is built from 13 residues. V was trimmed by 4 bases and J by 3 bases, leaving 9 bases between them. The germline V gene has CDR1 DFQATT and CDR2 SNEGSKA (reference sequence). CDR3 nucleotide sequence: TGCAGTGCTAAGGCCCTTGACACCGGGGAGCTGTTTTTT. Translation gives CSAKALDTGELFF.

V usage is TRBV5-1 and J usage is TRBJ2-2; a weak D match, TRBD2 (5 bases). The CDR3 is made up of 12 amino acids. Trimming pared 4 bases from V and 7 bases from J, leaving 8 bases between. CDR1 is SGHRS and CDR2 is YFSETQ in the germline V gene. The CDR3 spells CASSQLDGELFF. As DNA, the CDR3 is TGCGCCAGCAGCCAACTAGACGGGGAGCTGTTTTTT.

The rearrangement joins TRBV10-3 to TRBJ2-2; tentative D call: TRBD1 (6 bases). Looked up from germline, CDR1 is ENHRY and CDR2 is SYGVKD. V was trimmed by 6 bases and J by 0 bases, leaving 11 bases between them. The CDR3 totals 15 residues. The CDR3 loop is CAIRRDTANTGELFF. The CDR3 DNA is TGTGCCATCAGGAGGGACACCGCGAACACCGGGGAGCTGTTTTTT.

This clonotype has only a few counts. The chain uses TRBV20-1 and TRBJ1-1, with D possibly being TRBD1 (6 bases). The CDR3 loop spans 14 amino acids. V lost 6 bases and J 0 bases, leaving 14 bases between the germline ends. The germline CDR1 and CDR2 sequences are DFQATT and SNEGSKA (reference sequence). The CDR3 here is CSAPDSNMNTEAFF. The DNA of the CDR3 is TGCAGTGCCCCGGACAGCAACATGAACACTGAAGCTTTCTTT.

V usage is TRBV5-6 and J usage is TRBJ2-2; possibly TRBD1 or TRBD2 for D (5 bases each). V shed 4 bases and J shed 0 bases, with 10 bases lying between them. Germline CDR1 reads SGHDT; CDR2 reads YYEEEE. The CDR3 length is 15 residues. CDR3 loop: CASSEGFTNTGELFF. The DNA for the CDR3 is TGTGCCAGCAGCGAGGGGTTTACGAACACCGGGGAGCTGTTTTTT.

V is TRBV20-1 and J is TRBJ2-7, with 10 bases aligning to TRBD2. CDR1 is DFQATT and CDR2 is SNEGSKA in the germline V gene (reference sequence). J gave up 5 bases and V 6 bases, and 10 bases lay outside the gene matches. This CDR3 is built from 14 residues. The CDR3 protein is CSAGLAGVGNEQYF. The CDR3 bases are TGCAGTGCCGGCCTAGCGGGAGTGGGAAACGAGCAGTACTTC.

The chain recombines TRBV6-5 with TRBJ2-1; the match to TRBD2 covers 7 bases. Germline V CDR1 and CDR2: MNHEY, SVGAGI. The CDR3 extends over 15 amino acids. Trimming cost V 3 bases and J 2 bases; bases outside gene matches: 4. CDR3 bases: TGTGCCAGCAGTTATCGCGCGGGAGCCTACAATGAGCAGTTCTTC. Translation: CASSYRAGAYNEQFF.

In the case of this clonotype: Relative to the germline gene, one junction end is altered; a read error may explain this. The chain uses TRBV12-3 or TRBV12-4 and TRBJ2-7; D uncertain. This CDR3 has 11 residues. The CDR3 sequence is CDSSSIYEQYF. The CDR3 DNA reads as TGTGACAGCAGTAGTATTTACGAGCAGTACTTC.

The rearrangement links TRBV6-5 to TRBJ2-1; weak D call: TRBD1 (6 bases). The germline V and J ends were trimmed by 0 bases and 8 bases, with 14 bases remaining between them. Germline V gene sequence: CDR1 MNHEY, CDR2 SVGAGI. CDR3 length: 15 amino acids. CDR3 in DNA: TGTGCCAGCAGTTACTCGAGAGGGGGAGAGCATGAGCAGTTCTTC. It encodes CASSYSRGGEHEQFF.

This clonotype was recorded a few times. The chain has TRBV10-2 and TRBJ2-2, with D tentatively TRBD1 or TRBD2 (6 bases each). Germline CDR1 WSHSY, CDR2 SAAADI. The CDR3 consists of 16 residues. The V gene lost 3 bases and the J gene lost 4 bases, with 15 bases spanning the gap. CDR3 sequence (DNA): TGCGCCAGCAGTGAATCGGGGGCGCAGCCCACCGGGGAGCTGTTTTTT. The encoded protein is CASSESGAQPTGELFF.

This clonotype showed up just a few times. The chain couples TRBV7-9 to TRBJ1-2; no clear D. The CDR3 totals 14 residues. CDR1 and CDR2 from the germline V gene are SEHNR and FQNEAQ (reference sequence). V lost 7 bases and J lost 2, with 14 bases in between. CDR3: CASTERSGNYGYTF. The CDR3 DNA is TGTGCCAGCACCGAACGGTCGGGGAACTATGGCTACACCTTC.

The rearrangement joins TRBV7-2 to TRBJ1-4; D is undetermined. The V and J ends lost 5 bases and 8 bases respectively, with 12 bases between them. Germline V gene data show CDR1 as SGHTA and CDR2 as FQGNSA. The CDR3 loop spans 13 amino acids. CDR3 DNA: TGTGCCAGCAGCCCGAGGTCCACCGAAAAACTGTTTTTT. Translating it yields CASSPRSTEKLFF. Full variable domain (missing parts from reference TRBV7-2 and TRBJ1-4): GAGVSQSPSNKVTEKGKDVELRCDPISGHTALYWYRQSLGQGLEFLIYFQGNSAPDKSGLPSDRFSAERTGGSVSTLTIQRTQQEDSAVYLCASSPRSTEKLFFGSGTQLSVL.

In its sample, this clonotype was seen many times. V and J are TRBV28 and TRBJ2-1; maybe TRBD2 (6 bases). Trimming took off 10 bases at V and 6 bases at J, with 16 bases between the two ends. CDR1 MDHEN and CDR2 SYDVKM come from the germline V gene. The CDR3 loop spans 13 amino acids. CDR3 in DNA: TGTGCCACCCCGGGAGACGGAGGCAATGAGCAGTTCTTC. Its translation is CATPGDGGNEQFF.

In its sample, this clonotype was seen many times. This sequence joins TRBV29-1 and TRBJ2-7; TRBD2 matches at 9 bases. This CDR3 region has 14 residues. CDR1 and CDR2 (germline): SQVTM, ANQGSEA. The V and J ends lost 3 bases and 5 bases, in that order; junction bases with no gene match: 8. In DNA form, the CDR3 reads TGCAGCGTTGAGGAGACGACTAGCGGCAACGAGCAGTACTTC. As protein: CSVEETTSGNEQYF.

CDR3 sequence: CASRGRDRGTEQFF. CDR3 DNA: TGTGCCAGCCGGGGACGGGACAGGGGGACTGAGCAGTTCTTC. The chain joins TRBV3-1 to TRBJ2-1; 11 bases map to TRBD1. Unmatched junction bases numbered 9, after V lost 8 bases and J lost 9 bases. CDR1 is LGHDT, CDR2 YNNKEL, per germline (reference sequence). The CDR3 runs 14 residues.

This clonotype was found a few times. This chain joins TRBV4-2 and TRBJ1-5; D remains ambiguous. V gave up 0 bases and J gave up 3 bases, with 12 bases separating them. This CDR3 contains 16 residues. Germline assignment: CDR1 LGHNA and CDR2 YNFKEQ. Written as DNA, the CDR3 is TGTGCCAGCAGCCAAGAAGGTTACAGCCCCAATCAGCCCCAGCATTTT. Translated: CASSQEGYSPNQPQHF.

The CDR3 loop reads CASSGALAGGSTDTQYF. The CDR3 bases are TGTGCCAGCAGCGGGGCCCTAGCGGGAGGTAGCACAGATACGCAGTATTTT. The V gene is TRBV9, the J gene TRBJ2-3; 11 bases match TRBD2. The CDR3 totals 17 residues. Unmatched junction bases numbered 6, after V lost 3 bases and J lost 0 bases. Germline V gene sequence: CDR1 SGDLS, CDR2 YYNGEE. Supplemented by reference TRBV9 and TRBJ2-3, the full variable domain reads DSGVTQTPKHLITATGQRVTLRCSPRSGDLSVYWYQQSLDQGLQFLIQYYNGEERAKGNILERFSAQQFPDLHSELNLSSLELGDSALYFCASSGALAGGSTDTQYFGPGTRLTVL.

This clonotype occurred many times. DNA of the CDR3: TGTGCCAGCAGCCTCCCGGGGGGAACAGATACGCAGTATTTT. Translation: CASSLPGGTDTQYF. The chain has TRBV5-6 and TRBJ2-3; 7 bases align to TRBD2. J was trimmed by 3 bases and V by 4 bases; bases with no gene match: 5. Germline loops: CDR1 SGHDT, CDR2 YYEEEE. This CDR3 comprises 14 residues.